The sequence of this T cell receptor beta chain was determined in a study of long-term antiretroviral therapy in people with HIV. CDR1 and CDR2 (germline): LNHDA, SQIVND (reference sequence). The CDR3 length is 14 residues. V was shortened by 7 bases and J by 1 base, with 13 bases between the two germline ends. Running of the v3.0 immunoSEQ assay took place at survey level. Clones were read by immunoSEQ multiplex PCR, and TCRdb kept only the in-frame ones, dropping some. The sample records about 20,000 clones, around four fifths being singletons. Participants with HIV, all of them, were treated in the United States.

Sequences were derived from unsorted PBMCs, sampled 1.2 years after starting antiretroviral therapy. The sequence derives from a woman aged 40 to 49 with HIV. This chain joins TRBV19 and TRBJ1-1; D not certain. CDR3 loop: CASNFVAENTEAFF. The CDR3 region has the DNA TGTGCCAGTAACTTTGTGGCGGAGAACACTGAAGCTTTCTTT.